The 29 T cell receptor beta chains listed next were all sequenced from one sample in a study of identifying expanded T cells in peripheral blood. Some clones are missing from TCRdb's copy, which holds only in-frame ones; the method was immunoSEQ multiplex PCR. This sample carries 100,000 to 150,000 clones, around four fifths of them seen once, and the ten largest clones take 3.3%. Sample: blood. These receptors were taken from a person aged 18 to 75 in good health.

V is TRBV4-3 and J is TRBJ1-2; TRBD1 aligns across 7 bases. Germline V gene sequence: CDR1 LGHNA, CDR2 YSLEER. The CDR3 consists of 19 residues. Losses at the gene ends were 0 bases for V and 4 bases for J; bases not matched to a gene: 17. The CDR3 DNA is TGCGCCAGCAGCCAAGACCTCCGGTCCCAAACAGGGGTCGGCTATGGCTACACCTTC. Residues: CASSQDLRSQTGVGYGYTF.

This clone has a count of ten or more. The chain has TRBV5-6 and TRBJ1-1, with 11 bases aligning to TRBD1. Germline-derived CDR1 and CDR2 are SGHDT and YYEEEE. This CDR3 comprises 16 residues. The trim removed 4 bases at V and 3 bases at J, leaving 8 bases unmatched. CDR3: CASSPDRGRRHTEAFF. The CDR3 nucleotides read TGTGCCAGCAGCCCGGACAGGGGGCGCCGGCACACTGAAGCTTTCTTT.

This chain joins TRBV7-9 and TRBJ2-7, with 8 bases matching TRBD2. CDR1 and CDR2 (germline): SEHNR, FQNEAQ (reference sequence). CDR3 length: 13 amino acids. The ends lost 3 bases at V and 7 bases at J; junction bases unmatched: 5. The CDR3 coding sequence is TGTGCCAGCAGCTTTTCGCGCGGGGGGGAGCAGTACTTC. It codes for CASSFSRGGEQYF.

This clone was counted once. This chain joins TRBV5-5 and TRBJ1-2; D is undetermined. The V end lost 4 bases, the J end lost 3 bases, and 16 bases lay between the germline ends. Germline CDR1 is SGHKS and CDR2 is YYEKEE (reference sequence). The CDR3 consists of 15 residues. The CDR3 here is CASSPAVGQYYGYTF. CDR3 nucleotides: TGTGCCAGCAGCCCGGCGGTAGGGCAGTACTATGGCTACACCTTC.

V usage is TRBV7-9 and J usage is TRBJ1-6, with D uncertain. V lost 1 base and J 7 bases, leaving 8 bases between the germline ends. CDR3 size: 14 residues. From germline, CDR1 is SEHNR and CDR2 FQNEAQ (reference sequence). CDR3 sequence reads: CASSLDNPNSPLHF. CDR3 DNA sequence: TGTGCCAGCAGCTTAGACAACCCCAATTCACCCCTCCACTTT.

The rearrangement uses TRBV29-1 and TRBJ1-1; D gene unclear. The CDR3 is 13 residues long. The germline V gene has CDR1 SQVTM and CDR2 ANQGSEA. Trimming removed 4 bases from V and 1 base from J, with 10 bases in between. This chain's CDR3 is CSVVLRANTEAFF. CDR3 sequence (DNA): TGCAGCGTTGTTCTGCGGGCGAACACTGAAGCTTTCTTT. Based on the CDR3 plus reference TRBV29-1 and TRBJ1-1, the full variable domain is SAVISQKPSRDICQRGTSLTIQCQVDSQVTMMFWYRQQPGQSLTLIATANQGSEATYESGFVIDKFPISRPNLTFSTLTVSNMSPEDSSIYLCSVVLRANTEAFFGQGTRLTVV.

This rearrangement joins TRBV7-2 to TRBJ1-5, with a possible D match to TRBD1 (6 bases). Germline V gene lookup returns CDR1 SGHTA and CDR2 FQGNSA. The V end lost 8 bases, the J end lost 4 bases, and 15 bases lay between the germline ends. The CDR3 runs to 14 residues. The CDR3 here is CASGPGGPNQPQHF. CDR3 sequence (DNA): TGTGCCAGCGGGCCGGGGGGCCCTAATCAGCCCCAGCATTTT.

This chain uses TRBV7-2 with TRBJ1-1; 8 bases are shared with TRBD1. The V gene's germline CDR1 is SGHTA and CDR2 FQGNSA. The CDR3 covers 15 residues. V was clipped by 5 bases and J by 0 bases; unmatched bases: 5. CDR3 in DNA: TGTGCCAGCAGCCTGTCGACAGGGGTGAACACTGAAGCTTTCTTT. Its translation is CASSLSTGVNTEAFF.

This chain uses TRBV11-2 with TRBJ2-1; no reliable D call. The ends were cut back, 2 bases at V and 5 bases at J, with 10 bases in the middle. Per germline, CDR1 SGHAT and CDR2 FQNNGV. The CDR3 is 14 amino acids. CDR3: CASSLRAENNEQFF. Written as DNA, the CDR3 is TGTGCCAGCAGCTTACGGGCGGAAAACAATGAGCAGTTCTTC.

The V gene is TRBV7-9, the J gene TRBJ1-2; 9 nucleotides match TRBD1. The CDR3 runs to 14 residues. The germline V gene has CDR1 SEHNR and CDR2 FQNEAQ (reference sequence). V lost 6 bases, J lost 7 bases, and 9 bases stayed unmatched. The CDR3 sequence is CASRPPDRGGGYTF. Written as DNA, the CDR3 is TGTGCCAGCAGACCACCGGACAGGGGCGGTGGCTACACCTTC.

This clone was recorded a few times. The genes are TRBV13 and TRBJ1-5, with 8 bases identical to TRBD1. The V and J ends lost 4 bases and 7 bases, in that order; junction bases with no gene match: 9. Germline V gene lookup returns CDR1 PRHDT and CDR2 FYEKMQ (reference sequence). The CDR3 covers 15 residues. The CDR3 is CASSSGTGVRQPQHF. The CDR3 nucleotides read TGTGCCAGCAGCTCCGGGACAGGCGTGAGACAGCCCCAGCATTTT.

V gene TRBV18 combines with J gene TRBJ2-7; a possible D gene is TRBD1 (7 bases). The CDR3 spans 14 residues. Trimming shortened V by 2 bases and J by 5 bases, and 13 bases separated the two germline ends. Germline V gives CDR1 KGHSH, CDR2 LQKENI. DNA for the CDR3: TGTGCCAGCTCACCAACCACAGGGGAGGACGAGCAGTACTTC. Amino acid sequence: CASSPTTGEDEQYF.

DNA for the CDR3: TGTGCCAGCAGGGACAGGGATAGCAATCAGCCCCAGCATTTT. It specifies CASRDRDSNQPQHF. The V and J genes are TRBV27 and TRBJ1-5; 8 positions match TRBD1. Germline loops: CDR1 MNHEY, CDR2 SMNVEV (reference sequence). The J segment lost 0 bases and the V segment lost 6 bases, leaving 1 base of the junction unmatched. The CDR3 is made up of 14 amino acids.

This clone showed up just a few times. The chain links TRBV29-1 to TRBJ2-7; 11 bases align to TRBD1. J lost 2 bases, V lost 3 bases, and 6 bases had no gene match. Germline loops: CDR1 SQVTM, CDR2 ANQGSEA. The CDR3 totals 15 residues. The CDR3: CSVDGRTGGTYEQYF. DNA for the CDR3: TGCAGCGTTGATGGGCGGACAGGGGGCACCTACGAGCAGTACTTC.

CDR3: CASSLYRAQDGYTF. The CDR3 coding sequence is TGCGCCAGCAGCTTGTATCGGGCCCAAGATGGCTACACCTTC. The gene calls are TRBV5-1 and TRBJ1-2; D remains unclear. This CDR3 has 14 amino acids. CDR1 and CDR2 from the germline V gene are SGHRS and YFSETQ. V lost 1 base to trimming and J lost 6 bases, with 13 bases between them.

The chain combines TRBV5-6 with TRBJ1-4, with a possible D match to TRBD1 (5 bases). V was cut by 5 bases and J by 2 bases, with 10 bases left in between. This CDR3 contains 14 residues. CDR1 SGHDT and CDR2 YYEEEE come from the germline V gene. CDR3: CASRRRGTNEKLFF. Here the CDR3 DNA reads TGTGCCAGCAGACGTAGGGGTACTAATGAAAAACTGTTTTTT.

With regard to this clone: Its ends do not fully match the called genes, so a read error is possible. V is TRBV10-3 and J is TRBJ1-2; D might be TRBD1 (6 bases). Per the germline V gene, CDR1 is ENHRY and CDR2 is SYGVKD. This CDR3 has 11 amino acids. The CDR3 reads CAISESGGLIF. In DNA, the CDR3 is TGTGCCATCAGTGAGAGTGGGGGCCTGATCTTC.

This chain links TRBV20-1 with TRBJ1-4; TRBD1 is a possible D gene (5 bases). CDR3 length equals 11 residues. Germline-derived CDR1 and CDR2 are DFQATT and SNEGSKA (reference sequence). V lost 4 bases to trimming and J lost 8 bases, with 8 bases between them. The CDR3 loop is CSATREEKLFF. The CDR3, as DNA: TGCAGTGCTACCAGGGAGGAAAAACTGTTTTTT.

The chain is built from TRBV13 and TRBJ1-6; D is ambiguous. Looked up from germline, CDR1 is PRHDT and CDR2 is FYEKMQ (reference sequence). CDR3 length: 18 amino acids. Trimming stripped 6 bases from V and 4 bases from J, with 22 bases between. Here the CDR3 reads CASSIRTELSTYNSPLHF. DNA of the CDR3: TGTGCCAGCAGTATTAGGACTGAACTAAGTACTTATAATTCACCCCTCCACTTT.

V is TRBV18 and J is TRBJ2-5; a possible D gene is TRBD1 (6 bases). The V gene lost 0 bases and the J gene lost 2 bases, with 10 bases spanning the gap. The V gene's germline CDR1 is KGHSH and CDR2 LQKENI. There are 15 residues in the CDR3. The CDR3 is CASSPPTGSQETQYF. In nucleotides, the CDR3 is TGTGCCAGCTCACCACCGACAGGTTCGCAAGAGACCCAGTACTTC. The full variable domain, its missing parts supplied by reference TRBV18 and TRBJ2-5, is NAGVMQNPRHLVRRRGQEARLRCSPMKGHSHVYWYRQLPEEGLKFMVYLQKENIIDESGMPKERFSAEFPKEGPSILRIQQVVRGDSAAYFCASSPPTGSQETQYFGPGTRLLVL.

CDR3 residues: CASSPRRATSTYEQYF. The CDR3 region has the DNA TGTGCCAGCTCACCGAGAAGGGCAACTAGTACCTACGAGCAGTACTTC. The rearrangement links TRBV18 to TRBJ2-7; a weak D match, TRBD2 (5 bases). Germline V gives CDR1 KGHSH, CDR2 LQKENI. V lost 3 bases, J lost 2 bases, and 17 bases lay in between. The CDR3 has 16 amino acids.

The chain joins TRBV2 to TRBJ2-3; D tentatively reads TRBD1 or TRBD2 (5 bases each). Trimming left V 5 bases short and J 1 base short, with 25 bases between. CDR3 size: 19 residues. The germline gives CDR1 SNHLY, CDR2 FYNNEI. CDR3 sequence reads: CASSLHGLRDRRRTDTQYF. For the CDR3, the DNA is TGTGCCAGCAGTTTACATGGGCTACGGGACCGGAGACGCACAGATACGCAGTATTTT.

The CDR3 sequence is CASSPPEGRGGFNEQFF. CDR3 coding DNA: TGTGCCAGCAGCCCGCCGGAAGGGCGGGGGGGGTTCAATGAGCAGTTCTTC. J is TRBJ2-1 and V is TRBV7-9; 9 bases line up with TRBD2. In germline, CDR1 is SEHNR, CDR2 FQNEAQ (reference sequence). The CDR3 runs to 17 residues. The junction had 14 bases not matched to a gene; V was cut back by 5 bases and J by 6 bases.

This clone was counted only a few times. The chain is built from TRBV10-1 and TRBJ2-7; tentatively, D is TRBD1 (5 bases). The CDR3 consists of 12 residues. Germline CDR1 is WNHNN and CDR2 is SYGVQD (reference sequence). The V end was cut by 4 bases, the J end by 3 bases, with 7 bases between. DNA of the CDR3: TGCGCCAGCAGTGCAGGGATCTACGAGCAGTACTTC. It is translated as CASSAGIYEQYF.

The rearrangement links TRBV19 to TRBJ2-7, with D possibly TRBD1 on 6 matching bases. The V gene's germline CDR1 is LNHDA and CDR2 SQIVND (reference sequence). This CDR3 is 11 amino acids long. Trimming cost V 8 bases and J 9 bases, with 14 bases left between them. The CDR3 sequence is CASLIRDTQYF. The CDR3 nucleotides read TGTGCCAGTCTAATCCGGGACACGCAGTACTTC.

The gene calls are TRBV6-5 and TRBJ2-2, with TRBD1 identical over 9 bases. V lost 3 bases and J lost 4; bases outside the gene matches: 6. There are 16 residues in the CDR3. The germline V gene encodes CDR1 MNHEY and CDR2 SVGAGI. The CDR3 DNA follows: TGTGCCAGCAGTTATCGGGGACAGGGTAGCACCGGGGAGCTGTTTTTT. Residues: CASSYRGQGSTGELFF.

The chain carries TRBV7-9 and TRBJ2-1; 10 bases match TRBD2. V gave up 3 bases and J gave up 0 bases; unmatched junction bases: 5. The CDR3 is 17 amino acids. The germline gives CDR1 SEHNR, CDR2 FQNEAQ (reference sequence). The CDR3 loop is CASSFPSGGGSYNEQFF. The DNA of the CDR3 is TGTGCCAGCAGCTTCCCTAGCGGGGGAGGCTCCTACAATGAGCAGTTCTTC.

The chain uses TRBV2 and TRBJ1-1; the D gene is possibly TRBD1 (6 bases). The CDR3 is 14 amino acids. Per germline, CDR1 SNHLY and CDR2 FYNNEI. V lost 5 bases to trimming and J lost 1 base, with 11 bases between them. In DNA, the CDR3 is TGTGCCAGCAGTCAACAGACAGGGAACACTGAAGCTTTCTTT. This sequence encodes CASSQQTGNTEAFF.

V and J are TRBV11-3 and TRBJ1-2; D may be TRBD1 (5 bases). Germline V lookup: CDR1 SGHNT, CDR2 YENEEA. The germline V and J ends were trimmed by 4 bases and 4 bases, with 16 bases remaining between them. This CDR3 is 15 amino acids long. CDR3 sequence reads: CASSSRSAGTYGYTF. The CDR3 nucleotides read TGTGCCAGCAGCTCCCGTTCAGCGGGGACCTATGGCTACACCTTC.